This T cell receptor (beta chain) was documented in a study of T cells in localized non-small cell lung cancer. Notes on the study in general: A single tumor region was sequenced, leaving heterogeneity possible. Uninvolved adjacent lung showed peak T cell clonality, exceeding tumor. In adjacent lung, a median about 54 of the top 100 tumor clones were found.

Some clones are missing from TCRdb's copy, which holds only in-frame ones; the method was immunoSEQ multiplex PCR. The sample contains 25,000 to 35,000 clones, roughly 91% of which appear only once. About this clone: Its cognate antigen is unknown.

The CDR3 is made up of 13 amino acids. Germline V gene data show CDR1 as GTSNPN and CDR2 as SVGIG (reference sequence). Trimming at V came to 2 bases and at J to 8 bases, leaving 4 bases not matched to a gene. The chain links TRBV30 to TRBJ1-2; TRBD1 agrees at 11 bases. The TCR was taken from a female donor at least 60 years old with stage I lung adenocarcinoma. This sample comprised peripheral blood, obtained before any cancer treatment. The CDR3 nucleotides are TGTGCCTGGAGTATACGGACAGGGGGCGGCTACACCTTC. Residues: CAWSIRTGGGYTF.